This T cell receptor beta chain stems from a study of CD8+CD57+ T cells in acquired aplastic anemia. TCR beta VDJ and CDR3 profiles were obtained from a genomic DNA template. TCRdb fed the reads into MiXCR, producing one record per CDR3 protein. The sample includes about 160,000 distinct CDR3 sequences, around 48% seen only once; the top ten take more than 30%. The sequenced patients had an expansion of CD8+CD57+ cells seen by flow cytometry. The germline V and J ends were trimmed by 8 bases and 1 base, with 12 bases remaining between them. The CDR3 is made up of 14 amino acids. Germline V gene data show CDR1 as WSHSY and CDR2 as SAAADI.

J is TRBJ2-1 and V is TRBV10-2; D perhaps matches TRBD1 (6 bases). The sample taken for sequencing was sorted CD4+, CD8+, or CD8+CD57+ T cells (not recorded which) from PBMCs. The sequence came from a human donor with aplastic anemia. The CDR3 spells CASGQGNSYNEQFF. CDR3 DNA sequence: TGCGCCAGCGGGCAGGGGAATTCCTACAATGAGCAGTTCTTC.